The 29 T cell receptor beta chains in this list originate from one sample, sequenced in a study of T cells after yellow fever vaccination. TCRdb re-analysed the 5' RACE reads in MiXCR, keeping a single row per CDR3 protein. The sample has about 630,000 distinct CDR3 sequences; 9% to 15% are singletons. The specimen was PBMCs, collected on the day of the yellow fever booster vaccination. The receptors here all came from a young man who received the YFV17D yellow fever vaccine.

The sample holds a few counts of this clonotype. The rearrangement links TRBV20-1 to TRBJ2-7, with D perhaps matching TRBD2 (6 bases). This CDR3 region has 18 residues. V lost 3 bases, J lost 0 bases, and 24 bases lay in between. Germline V gives CDR1 DFQATT, CDR2 SNEGSKA (reference sequence). The CDR3 reads CSASPMTGVVGSSYEQYF. For the CDR3, the DNA is TGCAGTGCTAGTCCTATGACGGGAGTTGTAGGCAGCTCCTACGAGCAGTACTTC.

CDR3 bases: TGTGCCTGGAGTGGGGGGGGACGGGAGTTCTTC. Its translation is CAWSGGGREFF. J is TRBJ2-1 and V is TRBV30, with 7 bases aligning to TRBD2. V lost 1 base, J lost 14 bases, and 5 bases stayed unmatched. The CDR3 is 11 amino acids. Germline CDR1 reads GTSNPN; CDR2 reads SVGIG (reference sequence). The variable domain in full, completed from reference TRBV30 and TRBJ2-1, reads SQTIHQWPATLVQPVGSPLSLECTVEGTSNPNLYWYRQAAGRGLQLLFYSVGIGQISSEVPQNLSASRPQDRQFILSSKKLLLSDSGFYLCAWSGGGREFFGPGTRLTVL.

CDR3 sequence reads: CASSQEVVGETQHF. The DNA for the CDR3 is TGTGCCAGCAGCCAAGAAGTGGTCGGGGAGACCCAGCATTTT. The chain couples TRBV4-2 to TRBJ1-5; unclear D gene. Trimming took off 0 bases at V and 11 bases at J, with 14 bases between the two ends. CDR1 LGHNA and CDR2 YNFKEQ come from the germline V gene. This CDR3 is built from 14 residues.

There are a few counts of this clonotype. This chain links TRBV7-2 with TRBJ2-7; 9 positions agree with TRBD2. Germline CDR1 is SGHTA and CDR2 is FQGNSA. After removal of 6 bases from V and 0 bases from J, the junction contained 3 bases not matched to a gene. This CDR3 spans 14 amino acids. The CDR3: CASRKGLASYEQYF. In DNA, the CDR3 is TGTGCCAGCAGGAAGGGACTAGCCTCCTACGAGCAGTACTTC.

This clonotype was seen only a few times. The rearrangement links TRBV6-1 to TRBJ2-5; 9 bases fit TRBD2. Germline CDR1 reads MNHNS; CDR2 reads SASEGT. The trim removed 6 bases at V and 5 bases at J, leaving 7 bases unmatched. CDR3 length: 14 amino acids. The CDR3 DNA reads TGTGCCAGCAGGGCCACGGCGGGAGGGGAGACCCAGTACTTC. Translated, it gives CASRATAGGETQYF.

This chain connects TRBV20-1 to TRBJ2-5; possible D gene TRBD1, 6 bases. Germline V gene sequence: CDR1 DFQATT, CDR2 SNEGSKA (reference sequence). Deletions cut 4 bases from V and 0 bases from J, with 12 bases between. There are 14 residues in the CDR3. The DNA for the CDR3 is TGCAGTGCTACGGTAACAGGGAACCAAGAGACCCAGTACTTC. It specifies CSATVTGNQETQYF.

This clonotype was seen more than once but under ten times. V usage is TRBV20-1 and J usage is TRBJ2-5, with a tentative D call TRBD1 (5 bases). The V end lost 3 bases, the J end lost 10 bases, and 15 bases lay between the germline ends. Germline CDR1 DFQATT, CDR2 SNEGSKA (reference sequence). The CDR3 has 12 amino acids. This chain's CDR3 is CSARGQVQDQYF. CDR3 nucleotides: TGCAGTGCTAGGGGGCAGGTTCAGGACCAGTACTTC.

The rearrangement links TRBV20-1 to TRBJ2-5; 9 positions match TRBD2. Unmatched junction bases numbered 6, after V lost 1 base and J lost 3 bases. This CDR3 has 15 amino acids. Per germline, CDR1 DFQATT and CDR2 SNEGSKA (reference sequence). The CDR3 is CSARARAGGEETQYF. For the CDR3, the DNA is TGCAGTGCTAGAGCAAGAGCGGGAGGTGAAGAGACCCAGTACTTC.

The J gene is TRBJ2-3, the V gene TRBV7-2, with 7 bases fitting TRBD2. V lost 2 bases and J lost 0; bases outside the gene matches: 5. The CDR3 has 16 residues. CDR1 and CDR2 (germline): SGHTA, FQGNSA. The CDR3, as DNA: TGTGCCAGCAGCTTAAGGTCTAGCGGTAGCACAGATACGCAGTATTTT. Protein product: CASSLRSSGSTDTQYF.

The chain couples TRBV29-1 to TRBJ2-1; TRBD2 agrees at 8 bases. Unmatched junction bases numbered 9, after V lost 4 bases and J lost 4 bases. Germline values: CDR1 SQVTM, CDR2 ANQGSEA. The CDR3 is 15 amino acids. The CDR3 reads CSVGGGSSGYNEQFF. The CDR3 nucleotides are TGCAGCGTTGGTGGAGGGTCTAGCGGGTACAATGAGCAGTTCTTC.

This chain connects TRBV5-1 to TRBJ2-5; 8 bases agree with TRBD2. Germline values: CDR1 SGHRS, CDR2 YFSETQ. V lost 5 bases and J lost 3; bases outside the gene matches: 6. CDR3 size: 14 residues. CDR3 in DNA: TGCGCCAGCAGAATTCACGGGAGGGAAGAGACCCAGTACTTC. As protein: CASRIHGREETQYF. Using reference TRBV5-1 and TRBJ2-5 for the parts outside the CDR3, the full variable domain is KAGVTQTPRYLIKTRGQQVTLSCSPISGHRSVSWYQQTPGQGLQFLFEYFSETQRNKGNFPGRFSGRQFSNSRSEMNVSTLELGDSALYLCASRIHGREETQYFGPGTRLLVL.

This clonotype was detected only a few times. One end of the junction does not line up with germline, which may come from a read error. V usage is TRBV20-1 and J usage is TRBJ2-7, with 10 nucleotides matching TRBD2. The V gene's germline CDR1 is DFQATT and CDR2 SNEGSKA (reference sequence). This CDR3 is 14 amino acids long. The CDR3 reads CSARAPSGSHEQYF. As DNA, the CDR3 is TGCAGTGCAAGAGCGCCTAGCGGGAGCCACGAGCAGTACTTC.

J is TRBJ2-5 and V is TRBV21-1; the table names TRBD2, a call not compared with the DNA. TRBV21-1 is deemed a pseudogene. The CDR3 is made up of 15 amino acids. The chain's CDR3 is CASSPRLESQETQYF. The CDR3, as DNA: TGTGCCAGCAGCCCGCGGCTAGAATCCCAAGAGACCCAGTACTTC.

The chain is built from TRBV6-6 and TRBJ2-1; D is unclear. The CDR3 totals 12 residues. Germline lookup yields CDR1 MNHNY and CDR2 SVGAGI (reference sequence). Trimming shortened V by 8 bases and J by 4 bases, and 9 bases separated the two germline ends. The CDR3 DNA follows: TGTGCCAGCCTAGGGAAGTACAATGAGCAGTTCTTC. It translates to CASLGKYNEQFF.

DNA of the CDR3: TGTGCCAGCAGTGAGGGACTAGACAGGGAGCTGTTTTTT. Its translation is CASSEGLDRELFF. This chain connects TRBV6-1 to TRBJ2-2; 8 nucleotides match TRBD2. V trimming: 3 bases; J trimming: 9 bases; junction bases outside the gene matches: 3. The germline V gene has CDR1 MNHNS and CDR2 SASEGT. The CDR3 is 13 residues long.

This clonotype has a handful of counts. The rearrangement links TRBV7-2 to TRBJ2-7; maybe TRBD2 (6 bases). CDR3 length: 13 amino acids. In germline, CDR1 is SGHTA, CDR2 FQGNSA. With 3 bases removed from V and 4 bases from J, the gap between germline ends came to 10 bases. The CDR3 loop is CASSFREAYEQYF. CDR3 bases: TGTGCCAGCAGCTTCAGGGAGGCATACGAGCAGTACTTC. The variable domain in full, with the rest retrieved from reference TRBV7-2 and TRBJ2-7, is GAGVSQSPSNKVTEKGKDVELRCDPISGHTALYWYRQSLGQGLEFLIYFQGNSAPDKSGLPSDRFSAERTGGSVSTLTIQRTQQEDSAVYLCASSFREAYEQYFGPGTRLTVT.

The genes are TRBV20-1 and TRBJ1-5; 7 nucleotides agree with TRBD1. J gave up 0 bases and V 6 bases, and 8 bases lay outside the gene matches. The CDR3 contains 15 residues. Germline V gene lookup returns CDR1 DFQATT and CDR2 SNEGSKA (reference sequence). CDR3 in amino acids: CSAPPGGYSNQPQHF. The CDR3 DNA sequence: TGCAGTGCCCCCCCAGGGGGGTATAGCAATCAGCCCCAGCATTTT.

The chain uses TRBV19 and TRBJ2-7; D gene ambiguous. This CDR3 comprises 13 residues. CDR1 is LNHDA, CDR2 SQIVND, per germline (reference sequence). V lost 2 bases and J lost 3, with 8 bases in between. CDR3 loop: CASSISVNYEQYF. DNA for the CDR3: TGTGCCAGTAGTATATCGGTGAACTACGAGCAGTACTTC.

This clonotype was found a few times. The gene calls are TRBV5-1 and TRBJ2-7, with D possibly being TRBD2 (6 bases). CDR3 length equals 14 residues. V lost 4 bases to trimming and J lost 2 bases, with 13 bases between them. The germline CDR1 and CDR2 sequences are SGHRS and YFSETQ. The CDR3 sequence: CASSPGRPPYEQYF. CDR3 DNA sequence: TGCGCCAGCAGCCCTGGGAGGCCCCCCTACGAGCAGTACTTC.

This clonotype was observed many times. The gene calls are TRBV12-3 or TRBV12-4 and TRBJ2-1; 10 bases align to TRBD2. The CDR3 is 14 amino acids. After removal of 6 bases from V and 5 bases from J, the junction contained 4 bases not matched to a gene. The CDR3 bases are TGTGCCAGCAGGCCGGGACTAGCGAACAATGAGCAGTTCTTC. This codes for CASRPGLANNEQFF.

The genes are TRBV6-1 and TRBJ2-1; D unresolved. Trimming left V 6 bases short and J 13 bases short, with 19 bases between. Per germline, CDR1 MNHNS and CDR2 SASEGT. The CDR3 extends over 13 amino acids. The CDR3 DNA follows: TGTGCCAGCAGATCCGGTAGGATGACGCGTCAGTTCTTC. Translated, it gives CASRSGRMTRQFF.

This chain joins TRBV11-3 and TRBJ2-1, with no clear D. V shed 3 bases and J shed 2 bases, with 14 bases lying between them. CDR1 is SGHNT and CDR2 is YENEEA in the germline V gene. This CDR3 is built from 16 residues. CDR3 sequence: CASSLSFTPTYNEQFF. DNA for the CDR3: TGTGCCAGCAGCTTGAGCTTCACACCCACCTACAATGAGCAGTTCTTC.

Here the CDR3 DNA reads TGCAGTGCTAGAGATGGGCGAGGGAGACAAGAGACCCAGTACTTC. Translated: CSARDGRGRQETQYF. The V and J genes are TRBV20-1 and TRBJ2-5; D perhaps matches TRBD2 (5 bases). CDR3 length equals 15 residues. V was pared by 0 bases and J by 2 bases, with 13 bases between. Germline values: CDR1 DFQATT, CDR2 SNEGSKA (reference sequence).

This clonotype was found a few times. The chain couples TRBV7-9 to TRBJ2-7; 8 bases align to TRBD2. The ends lost 5 bases at V and 2 bases at J; junction bases unmatched: 8. CDR1 SEHNR and CDR2 FQNEAQ come from the germline V gene (reference sequence). The CDR3 has 15 amino acids. The CDR3 bases are TGTGCCAGCAGCGTCCGGGGGGGAGGACCCTACGAGCAGTACTTC. Encoded protein: CASSVRGGGPYEQYF.

The gene calls are TRBV7-6 and TRBJ2-1, with 14 bases lining up with TRBD2. In germline, CDR1 is SGHVS, CDR2 FNYEAQ. J lost 4 bases, V lost 5 bases, and 16 bases had no gene match. The CDR3 is 20 residues long. The CDR3 DNA follows: TGTGCCAGCAGCCGAACCGGGACTAGCGGGAGTATGGGCTCGTACAATGAGCAGTTCTTC. The encoded protein is CASSRTGTSGSMGSYNEQFF.

This clonotype has a handful of counts. This rearrangement joins TRBV23-1 to TRBJ2-7; 11 bases align to TRBD2. TRBV23-1 is classed as an ORF, of uncertain function. The CDR3 is 20 amino acids. J gave up 0 bases and V 4 bases, and 17 bases lay outside the gene matches. The CDR3 bases are TGCGCCAGCAGTCCCCTCCGGTCGGGACTAGCGGTCTTCAGCTCCTACGAGCAGTACTTC. Its translation is CASSPLRSGLAVFSSYEQYF.

The V gene is TRBV10-3, the J gene TRBJ2-1, with 13 bases matching TRBD2. Germline CDR1 reads ENHRY; CDR2 reads SYGVKD. The CDR3 runs 14 residues. Trimming removed 4 bases from V and 10 bases from J; junction bases left unmatched: 4. CDR3 bases: TGTGCCATCAGTGGGGGACTAGCGGGAAGCGAGCAGTTCTTC. This gives the protein CAISGGLAGSEQFF.

The chain uses TRBV20-1 and TRBJ1-1, with D possibly matching TRBD1 (6 bases). This CDR3 region has 12 residues. The V end lost 2 bases, the J end lost 8 bases, and 12 bases lay between the germline ends. Per the germline V gene, CDR1 is DFQATT and CDR2 is SNEGSKA (reference sequence). Written as DNA, the CDR3 is TGCAGTGCTAGACCGGACAGTCTCGAAGCTTTCTTT. It encodes CSARPDSLEAFF.

This clonotype was recorded a few times. CDR3: CASSYTSLPMNTEAFF. In nucleotides, the CDR3 is TGTGCCAGCAGTTACACCTCCCTACCTATGAACACTGAAGCTTTCTTT. The rearrangement links TRBV6-5 to TRBJ1-1, with D hard to call. CDR3 length: 16 amino acids. The V gene lost 2 bases and the J gene lost 0 bases, with 13 bases spanning the gap. CDR1 is MNHEY and CDR2 is SVGAGI in the germline V gene.